What follows are 8 T cell receptor beta chains derived from one specimen sequenced in a study of T cells expressing NK-cell markers. Reanalyzing the 5' RACE reads, TCRdb keeps one entry per CDR3 protein, without DNA. The data show about 400,000 distinct CDR3 sequences, and the top ten clones hold around 10%. The sample consisted of blood T cells: a sorted CD56 or NKG2C T cell subset, CD4+ or CD8+ T cells, or bulk PBMC T cells (not recorded which). The receptors come from a woman in her fifties or sixties in good health.

This chain connects TRBV5-5 to TRBJ1-1; TCRdb lists TRBD1, though no DNA is available to test this call. CDR1 SGHKS and CDR2 YYEKEE come from the germline V gene (reference sequence). The CDR3 spans 16 residues. CDR3 sequence reads: CASSSVPGEMNTEAFF.

V gene TRBV12-3 or TRBV12-4 combines with J gene TRBJ2-7; TCRdb's assignment of TRBD1 cannot be checked, as there is no DNA. This CDR3 is built from 12 residues. The CDR3 reads CASSPGGVVASF.

V usage is TRBV21-1 and J usage is TRBJ1-5; the D call of TRBD1 rests on TCRdb alone, since no DNA is present to check it. TRBV21-1 is flagged as a pseudogene. CDR3 length equals 13 residues. Here the CDR3 reads CASPKGDGQPQHF.

This chain uses TRBV12-3 or TRBV12-4 with TRBJ2-1; as DNA is missing, the TRBD2 call by TCRdb cannot be tested. The CDR3 covers 15 residues. The CDR3: CASSFGLAAYNEQFF.

This sequence joins TRBV12-3 or TRBV12-4 and TRBJ1-5; no DNA is available, so the TRBD1 call from TCRdb remains unchecked. The CDR3 has 14 amino acids. The CDR3 here is CASSPKQGYQPQHF.

The genes are TRBV15 and TRBJ1-2; TCRdb outputs TRBD1, but without DNA this stays unchecked. CDR3 length equals 13 residues. Germline CDR1 is LNHNV and CDR2 is YYDKDF (reference sequence). CDR3 sequence: CATSPRTGGSYTF. The whole variable domain, remainder taken from reference TRBV15 and TRBJ1-2, is DAMVIQNPRYQVTQFGKPVTLSCSQTLNHNVMYWYQQKSSQAPKLLFHYYDKDFNNEADTPDNFQSRRPNTSFCFLDIRSPGLGDTAMYLCATSPRTGGSYTFGSGTRLTVV.

The chain carries TRBV12-3 or TRBV12-4 and TRBJ2-3; the D gene TCRdb calls, TRBD1, cannot be checked with no DNA. The CDR3 consists of 16 residues. The CDR3 reads CASRQAGTRGQDTQYF.

The CDR3 sequence: CASSLADTAINEQFF. The J gene is TRBJ2-1, the V gene TRBV11-3; there is no DNA to check the TCRdb D call of TRBD1. The germline V gene has CDR1 SGHNT and CDR2 YENEEA. The CDR3 sequence is 15 residues long.